This is a list of T cell receptor beta chains from one sample in a study of OX40 agonist ivuxolimab in advanced cancers. Profiled with immunoSEQ multiplex PCR; TCRdb holds only in-frame clones, not every one. Among 82,000 or so clones listed, around 90% were seen once. The sample here was CD4+ or CD8+ T cells sorted from blood, taken in a trial of the OX40 agonist ivuxolimab. All receptors come from an adult with an advanced solid tumor such as melanoma, head and neck, liver or kidney cancer. The CDR3 runs from the conserved cysteine through the conserved F or W. A D gene is named only where the DNA matches it firmly. Part of the rows lack a size; the others show once, few, many or a class for expanded clones.

TRBV6-5	TRBJ1-2	-	-	CASSELVARGYTF	TGTGCCAGCAGTGAATTGGTCGCTCGTGGCTACACCTTC
TRBV5-1	TRBJ2-1	-	-	CASSLGLSYNEQFF	TGCGCCAGCAGCTTAGGACTTTCCTACAATGAGCAGTTCTTC
TRBV12-2	TRBJ2-2	-	-	CASRLITPPWEGDTGELFF	TGTGCAAGTCGCTTAATTACCCCTCCCTGGGAAGGGGACACCGGGGAGCTGTTTTTT
TRBV7-9	TRBJ1-2	TRBD1	-	CASSLISSAGGRTF	TGTGCCAGCAGCTTAATTTCATCTGCAGGGGGGCGAACCTTC
TRBV6-1	TRBJ2-3	-	-	CASSEYWDAADTQYF	TGTGCCAGCAGTGAGTATTGGGACGCCGCGGATACGCAGTATTTT
TRBV6-5	TRBJ1-2	-	-	CASRRQNYGYTF	TGTGCCAGTCGCAGGCAGAACTATGGCTACACCTTC
TRBV5-6	TRBJ1-2	-	-	CASSAGAQGHGYTF	TGTGCCAGCAGCGCAGGTGCCCAGGGGCATGGCTACACCTTC
TRBV6-1	TRBJ2-1	-	-	CASSRLTDNEQFF	TGTGCCAGCAGCAGACTAACTGACAATGAGCAGTTCTTC
TRBV5-1	TRBJ2-5	-	-	CASSLGRWEETQYF	TGCGCCAGCAGCTTGGGGCGGTGGGAAGAGACCCAGTACTTC
TRBV11-3	TRBJ2-1	-	-	CASSFSGSSYNEQFF	TGTGCCAGCAGCTTTAGCGGTAGCTCCTACAATGAGCAGTTCTTC
TRBV4-1	TRBJ1-2	TRBD1	-	CASSQVFSTGGAYGYTF	TGCGCCAGCAGCCAAGTCTTTTCGACAGGGGGCGCGTATGGCTACACCTTC
TRBV19	TRBJ2-7	TRBD2	once	CASSIELAGSYEQYF	TGTGCCAGTAGTATAGAACTAGCGGGGTCCTACGAGCAGTACTTC
TRBV14	TRBJ2-1	TRBD2	-	CASSQDLLGAGGPSNEQFF	TGTGCCAGCAGCCAAGATCTTCTTGGGGCGGGAGGGCCTTCCAATGAGCAGTTCTTC
TRBV11-3	TRBJ2-1	TRBD1	-	CASINPRDRGTGEQFF	TGTGCCAGCATCAACCCCCGGGACAGGGGGACGGGTGAGCAGTTCTTC
TRBV18	TRBJ1-5	TRBD1	-	CASSTQGALYSNQPQHF	TGTGCCAGCTCAACGCAGGGGGCCCTATATAGCAATCAGCCCCAGCATTTT
TRBV7-8	TRBJ2-1	TRBD2	-	CASSHGGENEQFF	TGTGCCAGCAGCCATGGGGGGGAGAATGAGCAGTTCTTC
TRBV7-3	TRBJ1-6	TRBD1	-	CASSLGQAYNSPLHF	TGTGCCAGCAGCTTAGGACAGGCATATAATTCACCCCTCCACTTT
TRBV7-9	TRBJ2-3	-	once	CASSLIDTQYF	TGTGCCAGCAGCTTAATAGATACGCAGTATTTT
TRBV28	TRBJ1-3	TRBD1	-	CERTGLSGNTIYF	TGTGAAAGGACAGGGCTCTCTGGAAACACCATATATTTT
TRBV19	TRBJ1-5	TRBD1	-	CASSPAGGTQPQHF	TGTGCCAGTAGTCCTGCAGGGGGCACTCAGCCCCAGCATTTT
TRBV4-2	TRBJ2-1	TRBD2	-	CASSQGLAGGPYNEQFF	TGTGCCAGCAGCCAAGGGCTAGCGGGAGGTCCATACAATGAGCAGTTCTTC